One T cell receptor (beta chain) is described in this entry. What it recognizes is unknown. This sample is part of a study of regulatory T cells in long-lasting Graves disease. Overall study findings and caveats: Relative to new patients (under 1,000), persistent patients exhibited greater sharing of public clonotypes (over 2,500). Persistent disease showed a preference for TRBV28, TRBJ1-2 and TRBJ2-5.

Arm-PCR of CDR3 regions and iRepertoire HTBI primers were the basis on which TCR beta libraries were built. TCRdb reprocessed the multiplex PCR reads with MiXCR, giving one entry per CDR3 protein. This repertoire shows roughly 400,000 distinct CDR3 sequences, around a fifth found once; its top ten account for roughly an eighth. Time point noted: persistent/refractory GD, antithyroid drugs over 5 years with positive TRAb. RNA isolated from PBMCs was used to make the TCR library. All patients originated from an endocrinology department located in Xi'an, China. Into tubes containing EDTA, 8 to 9 milliliters of peripheral blood were drawn. The germline V gene has CDR1 MNHEY and CDR2 SMNVEV (reference sequence). With 2 bases removed from V and 2 bases from J, the gap between germline ends came to 13 bases. The CDR3 contains 16 residues.

The gene calls are TRBV27 and TRBJ1-3; D is uncertain. Source: peripheral blood mononuclear cells (PBMCs), taken when the disease was refractory, from a patient treated with antithyroid drugs. The clonotype was recovered from a female donor with Graves disease. The CDR3 DNA is TGTGCCAGCAGTTTAACGCGGGGTCCCCCTGGAAACACCATATATTTT. Translation: CASSLTRGPPGNTIYF.